Shown below are 27 T cell receptor beta chains from a single sample sequenced in a study of post-analysis software for immune sequencing data. General study findings and limits: Four or five TRBV segments (TRBV5-6, TRBV5-1 and TRBV20-1 among them) occurred more frequently in patients than in controls.

No antigen is known for these receptors. The authors incorporated unique molecular identifiers into the TCR beta cDNA libraries. One entry per CDR3 protein, called by TCRdb with MiXCR from the PCR reads. The sample shows hundreds of thousands of distinct CDR3 sequences, roughly 30% of them seen only once. The material sequenced was blood. All receptors derive from a girl aged 10 to 17 with multiple sclerosis.

This clonotype was recorded a few times. The V gene is TRBV12-3 or TRBV12-4, the J gene TRBJ1-2; D is undetermined. V dropped 6 bases and J dropped 10 bases, with 18 bases sitting between them. The CDR3 is made up of 13 amino acids. The CDR3: CASSLGTAEDYTF. The CDR3 coding sequence is TGTGCCAGCAGCCTGGGTACAGCAGAGGACTACACCTTC.

This clonotype was seen only a few times. This chain links TRBV20-1 with TRBJ2-7; the match to TRBD2 covers 11 bases. This CDR3 region has 16 residues. Trimming took 6 bases from V and 0 from J; bases not matched to a gene: 10. Germline CDR1 reads DFQATT; CDR2 reads SNEGSKA (reference sequence). The CDR3 loop reads CSATSTSGSLSYEQYF. CDR3 in DNA: TGCAGTGCCACCTCTACTAGCGGGAGCCTCTCCTACGAGCAGTACTTC.

The chain couples TRBV7-2 to TRBJ2-5; 10 bases match TRBD1. The J call may be incorrect, as the DNA end agrees better with TRBJ2-7. Per germline, CDR1 SGHTA and CDR2 FQGNSA. This CDR3 is built from 15 residues. CDR3 sequence reads: CASSWGTGAIYEQYF. In DNA, the CDR3 is TGTGCCAGCAGCTGGGGGACAGGGGCGATTTACGAGCAGTACTTC.

This clonotype turned up a few times. This chain connects TRBV3-1 to TRBJ2-1; 12 nucleotides match TRBD2. CDR3 length: 14 amino acids. From germline, CDR1 is LGHDT and CDR2 YNNKEL (reference sequence). V lost 4 bases, J lost 10 bases, and 5 bases stayed unmatched. The CDR3 nucleotides are TGTGCCAGCAGCCGCAGGGGACTAGCGGGCGAGCAGTTCTTC. It translates to CASSRRGLAGEQFF.

This clonotype appeared a few times. The V call is TRBV10-3, the J call TRBJ2-3, with 8 bases aligning to TRBD2. The CDR3 runs to 14 residues. V trimming: 6 bases; J trimming: 4 bases; junction bases outside the gene matches: 6. Germline V gene sequence: CDR1 ENHRY, CDR2 SYGVKD. The CDR3 nucleotides read TGTGCCATCAGGGAAGCGACTAGCGCAGATACGCAGTATTTT. Its translation is CAIREATSADTQYF.

This clonotype was counted between two and nine times. The chain has TRBV15 and TRBJ1-2; 8 bases agree with TRBD1. V shed 3 bases, J shed 2 bases, and the junction held 8 bases outside the gene matches. There are 16 residues in the CDR3. Germline CDR1 and CDR2: LNHNV and YYDKDF (reference sequence). The CDR3 protein is CATSRAGGAQNYGYTF. The CDR3 bases are TGTGCCACCAGCAGGGCAGGGGGCGCCCAAAACTATGGCTACACCTTC. The full variable domain, rest sourced from reference TRBV15 and TRBJ1-2, is DAMVIQNPRYQVTQFGKPVTLSCSQTLNHNVMYWYQQKSSQAPKLLFHYYDKDFNNEADTPDNFQSRRPNTSFCFLDIRSPGLGDTAMYLCATSRAGGAQNYGYTFGSGTRLTVV.

The rearrangement joins TRBV7-2 to TRBJ2-1, with 12 bases that match TRBD2. The CDR3 is made up of 17 amino acids. CDR1 and CDR2 from the germline V gene are SGHTA and FQGNSA. The V gene end was trimmed by 5 bases and the J gene end by 6 bases; junction bases not matched to a gene: 11. The CDR3 DNA sequence: TGTGCCAGCAGCACCGCCCCATCTAGCGGGAGGGCCAATGAGCAGTTCTTC. Its translation: CASSTAPSSGRANEQFF.

CDR3 residues: CASRTSGIGAGELFF. In DNA form, the CDR3 reads TGTGCCAGTAGGACTAGCGGGATAGGGGCCGGGGAGCTGTTTTTT. This chain joins TRBV19 and TRBJ2-2, with 11 bases lining up with TRBD2. The CDR3 covers 15 residues. After removal of 6 bases from V and 6 bases from J, the junction contained 6 bases not matched to a gene. Per germline, CDR1 LNHDA and CDR2 SQIVND (reference sequence).

In its sample, this clonotype was seen a few times. V usage is TRBV3-1 and J usage is TRBJ1-2; tentative D call: TRBD1 (5 bases). This CDR3 contains 15 residues. Germline CDR1 and CDR2: LGHDT and YNNKEL (reference sequence). V lost 0 bases to trimming and J lost 4 bases, with 12 bases between them. The CDR3 DNA is TGTGCCAGCAGCCAAGAGGTCGAGGGGACCTATGGCTACACCTTC. It yields the protein CASSQEVEGTYGYTF.

This clonotype was observed a handful of times. The chain joins TRBV6-2 or TRBV6-3 to TRBJ1-2; 12 nucleotides agree with TRBD1. Germline V gene sequence: CDR1 MNHEY, CDR2 SVGEGT. V was clipped by 4 bases and J by 7 bases; unmatched bases: 19. This CDR3 has 19 residues. DNA of the CDR3: TGTGCCAGCAGTTCAGCATACTTCCCCCCGGGACAGGGGGCTCTTGGCTACACCTTC. Its translation: CASSSAYFPPGQGALGYTF.

The chain employs TRBV9 and TRBJ2-7; 8 bases fit TRBD2. Trimming at V came to 0 bases and at J to 6 bases, leaving 8 bases not matched to a gene. This CDR3 is built from 15 residues. In germline, CDR1 is SGDLS, CDR2 YYNGEE. This CDR3 reads CASSVGGLVPFEQYF. In nucleotides, the CDR3 is TGTGCCAGCAGCGTAGGGGGACTAGTGCCGTTCGAGCAGTACTTC.

This clonotype was counted once. The junction shows a germline mismatch at one end, possibly a read error. V gene TRBV6-5 combines with J gene TRBJ2-1; D is unresolved. Germline V gene data show CDR1 as MNHEY and CDR2 as SVGAGI. This CDR3 spans 13 amino acids. The DNA for the CDR3 is TGTGTCAGCAGTTACTCGTCCGATACTGAGCAGTTCTTC. As protein: CVSSYSSDTEQFF.

This clonotype showed up just a few times. The chain couples TRBV19 to TRBJ2-5; 7 nucleotides align to TRBD1. The CDR3 consists of 13 residues. Trimming removed 9 bases from V and 0 bases from J; junction bases left unmatched: 4. CDR1 and CDR2 from the germline V gene are LNHDA and SQIVND (reference sequence). This CDR3 is CASTGTDQETQYF. In DNA, the CDR3 is TGTGCCAGCACAGGGACAGACCAAGAGACCCAGTACTTC.

The chain has TRBV11-2 and TRBJ1-1; possible D gene TRBD1, 5 bases. Germline CDR1 and CDR2: SGHAT and FQNNGV. V lost 3 bases and J lost 1, with 12 bases in between. This CDR3 region has 15 residues. The chain's CDR3 is CASSFYDSQNTEAFF. CDR3 sequence (DNA): TGTGCCAGCAGCTTTTATGACAGCCAGAACACTGAAGCTTTCTTT. Looking up the rest from reference TRBV11-2 and TRBJ1-1 gives the full variable domain: EAGVAQSPRYKIIEKRQSVAFWCNPISGHATLYWYQQILGQGPKLLIQFQNNGVVDDSQLPKDRFSAERLKGVDSTLKIQPAKLEDSAVYLCASSFYDSQNTEAFFGQGTRLTVV.

This clonotype turned up a few times. The chain combines TRBV7-2 with TRBJ1-4; D is ambiguous. The CDR3 is 13 amino acids. Germline V gives CDR1 SGHTA, CDR2 FQGNSA. Trimming took off 0 bases at V and 10 bases at J, with 9 bases between the two ends. In DNA form, the CDR3 reads TGTGCCAGCAGCTTAGCGTTTGGCGTAAAACTGTTTTTT. This sequence encodes CASSLAFGVKLFF.

This clonotype turned up a few times. J is TRBJ2-3 and V is TRBV2, with no clear D. The CDR3 loop spans 13 amino acids. V was shortened by 5 bases and J by 4 bases, with 10 bases between the two germline ends. Looked up from germline, CDR1 is SNHLY and CDR2 is FYNNEI. As DNA, the CDR3 is TGTGCCAGCAGTCCTTACCTCTCAGATACGCAGTATTTT. Encoded protein: CASSPYLSDTQYF.

This clonotype was recorded a few times. The chain is built from TRBV10-3 and TRBJ2-7, with TRBD2 identical over 9 bases. The germline V gene encodes CDR1 ENHRY and CDR2 SYGVKD. This CDR3 comprises 16 residues. V dropped 6 bases and J dropped 0; count of bases not matched to a gene: 9. The CDR3 DNA follows: TGTGCCATCAGCTCAGGACTAGCGAGTAGCTCCTACGAGCAGTACTTC. This sequence encodes CAISSGLASSSYEQYF.

This clonotype was counted a few times. The chain has TRBV20-1 and TRBJ2-5; D not certain. V lost 4 bases and J lost 1, with 16 bases in between. The germline V gene encodes CDR1 DFQATT and CDR2 SNEGSKA (reference sequence). This CDR3 region has 15 residues. The CDR3 sequence: CSAKVSERPQETQYF. Here the CDR3 DNA reads TGCAGTGCTAAGGTCTCCGAACGACCCCAAGAGACCCAGTACTTC.

The sample holds a few counts of this clonotype. The V and J genes are TRBV5-8 and TRBJ2-5; D is undetermined. This CDR3 has 14 residues. Trimming took off 0 bases at V and 4 bases at J, with 10 bases between the two ends. Germline lookup yields CDR1 SGHTS and CDR2 YDEGEE. In nucleotides, the CDR3 is TGTGCCAGCAGCTTGGAAGGGTCCCGAGAGACCCAGTACTTC. Translated: CASSLEGSRETQYF.

The rearrangement uses TRBV7-2 and TRBJ1-5; D unresolved. Germline V lookup: CDR1 SGHTA, CDR2 FQGNSA. V was cut by 6 bases and J by 4 bases, with 13 bases left in between. The CDR3 is made up of 14 amino acids. In nucleotides, the CDR3 is TGTGCCAGCAGTATCGCCGGGCGAAATCAGCCCCAGCATTTT. Translating it yields CASSIAGRNQPQHF.

J is TRBJ2-7 and V is TRBV20-1, with 12 bases that match TRBD2. Germline CDR1 reads DFQATT; CDR2 reads SNEGSKA (reference sequence). After removal of 2 bases from V and 3 bases from J, the junction contained 8 bases not matched to a gene. The CDR3 loop spans 16 amino acids. CDR3 residues: CSARHVRTSGNYEQYF. DNA for the CDR3: TGCAGTGCTAGACATGTCCGGACTAGCGGGAACTACGAGCAGTACTTC.

This clonotype was observed many times. This chain uses TRBV18 with TRBJ2-5; D tentatively reads TRBD1 or TRBD2 (5 bases each). The germline V gene encodes CDR1 KGHSH and CDR2 LQKENI. V shed 1 base and J shed 5 bases, with 8 bases lying between them. The CDR3 length is 13 residues. Written as DNA, the CDR3 is TGTGCCAGCTCACCACGGGACCGGGAGACCCAGTACTTC. Translation: CASSPRDRETQYF.

The chain links TRBV25-1 to TRBJ2-1; D gene ambiguous. The V and J ends lost 1 base and 0 bases respectively, with 7 bases between them. Germline values: CDR1 MGHDK, CDR2 SYGVNS. This CDR3 has 15 residues. CDR3 region: CASSESLDSYNEQFF. CDR3 DNA: TGTGCCAGCAGTGAATCATTGGACTCCTACAATGAGCAGTTCTTC. Full variable domain (missing parts from reference TRBV25-1 and TRBJ2-1): EADIYQTPRYLVIGTGKKITLECSQTMGHDKMYWYQQDPGMELHLIHYSYGVNSTEKGDLSSESTVSRIRTEHFPLTLESARPSHTSQYLCASSESLDSYNEQFFGPGTRLTVL.

The chain uses TRBV27 and TRBJ2-5, with a tentative D call TRBD2 (5 bases). The germline V and J ends were trimmed by 5 bases and 7 bases, with 17 bases remaining between them. The CDR3 length is 14 residues. Per germline, CDR1 MNHEY and CDR2 SMNVEV (reference sequence). CDR3 DNA sequence: TGTGCCAGCAGTCCGGGATCCCGGCATGGGACCCAGTACTTC. Amino acid sequence: CASSPGSRHGTQYF.

The chain is built from TRBV19 and TRBJ1-5; D is unresolved. Germline values: CDR1 LNHDA, CDR2 SQIVND (reference sequence). V lost 4 bases, J lost 4 bases, and 11 bases lay in between. This CDR3 is built from 14 residues. The chain's CDR3 is CASSSGRRNQPQHF. In DNA form, the CDR3 reads TGTGCCAGTAGTAGCGGCAGACGGAATCAGCCCCAGCATTTT.

This clonotype has a handful of counts. CDR3 DNA: TGTGCCAGCAGACAGGGGGGCTACGAGCAGTACTTC. This codes for CASRQGGYEQYF. The rearrangement links TRBV12-3 or TRBV12-4 to TRBJ2-7, with TRBD1 matching 8 bases. The J segment lost 3 bases and the V segment lost 6 bases, leaving 1 base of the junction unmatched. The CDR3 spans 12 residues.

This clonotype has just a few counts. Written as DNA, the CDR3 is TGCAGTGCTACCGGGACTTCCTTCCAGAATGAAAAACTGTTTTTT. Protein product: CSATGTSFQNEKLFF. The chain uses TRBV20-1 and TRBJ1-4, with a weak D call TRBD1 (5 bases). Germline-derived CDR1 and CDR2 are DFQATT and SNEGSKA (reference sequence). V was shortened by 4 bases and J by 5 bases, with 17 bases between the two germline ends. This CDR3 is 15 amino acids long.